Following are 8 T cell receptor beta chains from one sample sequenced in a study of breast tumors, draining lymph nodes, adjacent tissues. MiXCR was run by TCRdb on the multiplex PCR reads, yielding one entry per CDR3 protein. This sample has around 140,000 distinct CDR3 sequences, with under 25% found just once. Breast cancer patients provided tissue from their axillary draining lymph nodes. Material: axillary lymph node tissue. The source of these receptors is a female donor with breast cancer. Some clones in this sample may be carry-over from other donors' samples.

This clonotype was seen many times. The chain links TRBV20-1 to TRBJ2-5; possibly TRBD1 for D (6 bases). The CDR3 has 13 residues. Germline values: CDR1 DFQATT, CDR2 SNEGSKA (reference sequence). V shed 6 bases and J shed 4 bases, with 15 bases lying between them. Here the CDR3 reads CSALMLGGETQYF. In DNA form, the CDR3 reads TGCAGTGCCCTGATGCTAGGGGGAGAGACCCAGTACTTC.

This clonotype was found many times. This chain joins TRBV19 and TRBJ2-3; D call uncertain. From germline, CDR1 is LNHDA and CDR2 SQIVND (reference sequence). Trimming took 5 bases from V and 2 from J, leaving 11 bases between them. The CDR3 spans 14 residues. The CDR3 region is CASSPGSATDTQYF. The CDR3 DNA reads as TGTGCCAGTAGTCCCGGGTCGGCCACAGATACGCAGTATTTT.

About this clonotype itself: A much more abundant neighbour one base away suggests this may be a read error. This chain joins TRBV19 and TRBJ1-4; D is perhaps TRBD1 (5 bases). There are 13 residues in the CDR3. Germline V gene lookup returns CDR1 LNHDA and CDR2 SQIVND (reference sequence). Trimming removed 8 bases from V and 6 bases from J, with 13 bases in between. DNA for the CDR3: TGTGCCAGTGAACCGGGACGGTATGAAAAACTGTTTTTT. Amino acids: CASEPGRYEKLFF.

There are many counts of this clonotype. The chain couples TRBV13 to TRBJ2-3; 12 nucleotides line up with TRBD2. Germline CDR1 PRHDT, CDR2 FYEKMQ (reference sequence). CDR3 length: 16 amino acids. The J segment lost 5 bases and the V segment lost 5 bases, leaving 8 bases of the junction unmatched. DNA for the CDR3: TGTGCCAGCAGCGCGCATCGGACTAGCGGGAAAGATACGCAGTATTTT. Translating gives CASSAHRTSGKDTQYF.

This clonotype was counted many times. The chain combines TRBV7-3 with TRBJ2-4; TRBD2 is a possible D gene (5 bases). The V end was cut by 2 bases, the J end by 0 bases, with 11 bases between. Germline values: CDR1 SGHTA, CDR2 FQGTGA. There are 16 residues in the CDR3. The DNA for the CDR3 is TGTGCCAGCAGCTTACCTAGCTCCTTAGCCAAAAACATTCAGTACTTC. Protein: CASSLPSSLAKNIQYF.

This clonotype was recorded a few times. The chain couples TRBV7-8 to TRBJ1-5, with D unresolved. CDR1 and CDR2 (germline): SGHVS, FQNEAQ. This CDR3 is built from 13 residues. Trimming shortened V by 0 bases and J by 3 bases, and 3 bases separated the two germline ends. The CDR3 region has the DNA TGTGCCAGCAGCTTAGCAGTCAATCAGCCCCAGCATTTT. This codes for CASSLAVNQPQHF.

This clonotype came up many times. The chain carries TRBV7-2 and TRBJ2-1; 10 bases match TRBD2. Germline CDR1 SGHTA, CDR2 FQGNSA. The CDR3 has 15 residues. Trimming removed 1 base from V and 7 bases from J; junction bases left unmatched: 4. The CDR3, as DNA: TGTGCCAGCAGCTTAGGTAGCGGGAGGATGAATGAGCAGTTCTTC. Translating it yields CASSLGSGRMNEQFF.

The sample holds many counts of this clonotype. The chain employs TRBV7-2 and TRBJ2-1; 11 bases line up with TRBD2. After removal of 5 bases from V and 5 bases from J, the junction contained 20 bases not matched to a gene. Germline V lookup: CDR1 SGHTA, CDR2 FQGNSA. The CDR3 is 20 amino acids. CDR3 bases: TGTGCCAGCAGCAAGGTGGACGCCCTACTAGCGGGAGTAGTCCACAATGAGCAGTTCTTC. It encodes CASSKVDALLAGVVHNEQFF.